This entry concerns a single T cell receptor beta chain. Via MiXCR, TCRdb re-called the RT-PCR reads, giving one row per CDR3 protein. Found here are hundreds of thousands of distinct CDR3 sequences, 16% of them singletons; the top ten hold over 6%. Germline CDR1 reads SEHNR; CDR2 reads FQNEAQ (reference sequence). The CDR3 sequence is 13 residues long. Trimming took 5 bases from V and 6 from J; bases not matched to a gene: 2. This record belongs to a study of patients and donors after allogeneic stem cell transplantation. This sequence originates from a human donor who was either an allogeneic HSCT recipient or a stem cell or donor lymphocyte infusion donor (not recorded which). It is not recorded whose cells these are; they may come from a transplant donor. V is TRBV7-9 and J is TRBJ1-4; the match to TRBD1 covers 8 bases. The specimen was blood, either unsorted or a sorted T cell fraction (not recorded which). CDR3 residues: CASSRQGYEKLFF. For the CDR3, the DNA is TGTGCCAGCAGCCGACAGGGGTATGAAAAACTGTTTTTT.